This record looks at one T cell receptor (beta chain) sequence and its context. Within the sample, other DNA sequences also encode this same CDR3. Per the original methods: Cell counts per sample came from amplifying reference gene primers. Clones were read by immunoSEQ multiplex PCR, and TCRdb kept only the in-frame ones, dropping some. That table is the source of V, J and clone size, and D and trimming were worked out from the DNA. The repertoire holds around 250,000 clones, with about nine tenths as singletons. The data are from a study of blood T cell repertoires in COVID-19. Across the study: In each case, the material was cDNA or gDNA derived from T cells, B-cell-depleted T cells, or PBMCs.

The germline V gene has CDR1 MDHEN and CDR2 SYDVKM. This CDR3 comprises 15 residues. V shed 5 bases, J shed 2 bases, and the junction held 3 bases outside the gene matches. Sequencing was carried out using peripheral blood. The chain combines TRBV28 with TRBJ2-7, with TRBD2 matching over 13 bases. The TCR was taken from a man aged 55 to 70 with acute or convalescent COVID-19. CDR3: CASSRTSGRAYEQYF. CDR3 nucleotide sequence: TGTGCCAGCAGTCGCACTAGCGGGAGGGCCTACGAGCAGTACTTC.